This record covers a single T cell receptor beta chain. The antigen is unknown. This sample was taken from a study of T cell responses to AZD1222 COVID-19 vaccine. Clones were read by immunoSEQ multiplex PCR, and TCRdb kept only the in-frame ones, dropping some. The data show fewer than 200,000 clones, about 90% seen once. The CDR3 covers 18 residues. Per the germline V gene, CDR1 is SGHAT and CDR2 is FQNNGV. With V trimmed by 3 bases and J by 5 bases, 15 bases remained unmatched. Study-wide findings and caveats: At baseline, just 6 or 7 AZD1222 recipients tested seropositive. Following two doses of AZD1222, Spike-specific TCR breadth and depth rose.

The starting material was peripheral blood, obtained 28 days after the second AZD1222 dose. V gene TRBV11-2 combines with J gene TRBJ2-7; 11 bases line up with TRBD2. This TCR was sampled from an adult who received the AZD1222 COVID-19 vaccine. CDR3 region: CASSLGLNRLAGSHEQYF. CDR3 in DNA: TGTGCCAGCAGCTTGGGTCTCAACAGACTAGCGGGGTCCCACGAGCAGTACTTC.